The 11 T cell receptor beta chains below come from one sample, sequenced in a study of blood T cell repertoires in COVID-19. Sequenced by immunoSEQ multiplex PCR; TCRdb stores in-frame clones only, minus some. The table records hundreds of thousands of clones, 80% to 90% of them present only once. Sequencing was done on a sample of peripheral blood. Receptors were obtained from a woman aged 55-69 years with COVID-19, enrolled during active disease.

The gene calls are TRBV9 and TRBJ2-1; 10 bases fit TRBD2. Germline CDR1 and CDR2: SGDLS and YYNGEE. The CDR3 consists of 15 residues. The trim removed 3 bases at V and 9 bases at J, leaving 9 bases unmatched. The CDR3 DNA reads as TGTGCCAGCAGCGACCCAGCGGGGGGGCAGGTTGAGCAGTTCTTC. Protein: CASSDPAGGQVEQFF.

The chain has TRBV2 and TRBJ2-2; TRBD2 aligns across 10 bases. V shed 6 bases, J shed 0 bases, and the junction held 4 bases outside the gene matches. The germline V gene has CDR1 SNHLY and CDR2 FYNNEI. CDR3 length: 16 amino acids. The CDR3 DNA follows: TGTGCCAGCAGACCCCTAGCGGGGGCGAACACCGGGGAGCTGTTTTTT. Translating it yields CASRPLAGANTGELFF.

This clone was detected only once. The rearrangement uses TRBV2 and TRBJ2-7; TRBD1 is a possible D gene (6 bases). Per germline, CDR1 SNHLY and CDR2 FYNNEI. The CDR3 has 14 residues. V lost 1 base and J lost 3, with 10 bases in between. CDR3 DNA sequence: TGTGCCAGCAGTGAAGGGGGACACCTCTACGAGCAGTACTTC. Protein: CASSEGGHLYEQYF.

The genes are TRBV7-2 and TRBJ2-7, with a possible D match to TRBD1 (6 bases). Germline V lookup: CDR1 SGHTA, CDR2 FQGNSA. V was pared by 1 base and J by 0 bases, with 13 bases between. The CDR3 runs 16 residues. CDR3 DNA sequence: TGTGCCAGCAGCTTAGTTAGGGGGTTCGGCTCCTACGAGCAGTACTTC. It translates to CASSLVRGFGSYEQYF.

V is TRBV9 and J is TRBJ2-7; TRBD2 is a possible D gene (6 bases). The CDR3 is 14 amino acids. V lost 0 bases and J lost 3, with 10 bases in between. CDR1 and CDR2 (germline): SGDLS, YYNGEE. The CDR3 nucleotides are TGTGCCAGCAGCGTAGCTGGGGGAGGCTACGAGCAGTACTTC. It encodes CASSVAGGGYEQYF.

The chain couples TRBV5-6 to TRBJ2-3; D gene unclear. The germline CDR1 and CDR2 sequences are SGHDT and YYEEEE. The CDR3 extends over 12 amino acids. Trimming took 4 bases from V and 4 from J, leaving 7 bases between them. The CDR3 nucleotides read TGTGCCAGCAGCCGAGGCTCAGATACGCAGTATTTT. The encoded protein is CASSRGSDTQYF.

This chain joins TRBV9 and TRBJ2-3; 8 nucleotides line up with TRBD1. Germline CDR1 and CDR2: SGDLS and YYNGEE. The length of the CDR3 is 16 residues. J lost 0 bases, V lost 2 bases, and 5 bases had no gene match. The CDR3 DNA follows: TGTGCCAGCAGCGTGACAGGGGCTTCTAGCACAGATACGCAGTATTTT. It translates to CASSVTGASSTDTQYF.

The chain couples TRBV30 to TRBJ2-7, with TRBD1 matching over 8 bases. Germline CDR1 reads GTSNPN; CDR2 reads SVGIG (reference sequence). This CDR3 is built from 16 residues. V lost 3 bases and J lost 6; bases outside the gene matches: 16. CDR3 in DNA: TGTGCCTGGAGGGATTCCCGCAGGGGGCAGTTCTCCGAGCAGTACTTC. This sequence encodes CAWRDSRRGQFSEQYF.

The V call is TRBV13, the J call TRBJ2-1; 9 bases match TRBD2. The CDR3 is 14 residues long. Germline lookup yields CDR1 PRHDT and CDR2 FYEKMQ (reference sequence). The V and J ends lost 3 bases and 9 bases, in that order; junction bases with no gene match: 6. CDR3 region: CASSFASGVIEQFF. The CDR3 DNA reads as TGTGCCAGCAGCTTCGCTAGCGGGGTTATTGAGCAGTTCTTC.

The rearrangement links TRBV9 to TRBJ2-1, with 9 bases lining up with TRBD1. The CDR3 is 18 amino acids. Germline CDR1 reads SGDLS; CDR2 reads YYNGEE. The V gene end was trimmed by 4 bases and the J gene end by 7 bases; junction bases not matched to a gene: 18. The CDR3 DNA reads TGTGCCAGCAGCACCCTAGTGGGAGGGACAGGGTATAGGAATGAGCAGTTCTTC. The encoded protein is CASSTLVGGTGYRNEQFF.

The chain carries TRBV6-5 and TRBJ2-7; TRBD1 might be the D (5 bases). CDR1 and CDR2 from the germline V gene are MNHEY and SVGAGI. V lost 7 bases and J 1 base, leaving 14 bases between the germline ends. The CDR3 covers 14 residues. The DNA of the CDR3 is TGTGCCAGCACCCTAGGGGCCGGATCCTACGAGCAGTACTTC. Translating gives CASTLGAGSYEQYF.